One sample yielded the 19 T cell receptor beta chains listed below, sequenced in a study of vaccination effects on CD4 cells after COVID-19. This table comes from immunoSEQ multiplex PCR, and its TCRdb copy is limited to in-frame clones, with some not included. The data show 22,000 or so clones, about 81% seen once. ViraFEST expansion of antigen-specific CD4+ T cells with viral peptide pools preceded sequencing. Scientists isolated CD4+ T cells after an approximately ten-day culture period ended. The individual was infected with SARS-CoV-2 between March and December 2020, as confirmed by PCR. These TCRs are of unknown antigen specificity. The material sequenced was CD4+ T cells from PBMCs cultured with a peptide pool, taken before COVID-19 vaccination. These TCRs come from a human donor who had a prior SARS-CoV-2 infection.

This clone was seen only a few times. J is TRBJ2-7 and V is TRBV4-1; maybe TRBD1 (6 bases). The CDR3 contains 17 residues. With 1 base removed from V and 2 bases from J, the gap between germline ends came to 18 bases. CDR1 is MGHRA and CDR2 is YSYEKL in the germline V gene. CDR3 nucleotides: TGCGCCAGCAGCCAAGTAGTAGGGGGTATCTCTCCCTACGAGCAGTACTTC. Protein: CASSQVVGGISPYEQYF.

V usage is TRBV12-3 or TRBV12-4 and J usage is TRBJ1-2, with D unclear. The CDR3 has 12 amino acids. The V gene lost 7 bases and the J gene lost 8 bases, with 14 bases spanning the gap. The CDR3 region has the DNA TGTGCCAGCACCCTTACTACCGAGGGCTACACCTTC. Amino acid sequence: CASTLTTEGYTF.

This sequence joins TRBV5-1 and TRBJ1-1; D is ambiguous. CDR3 length equals 15 residues. CDR1 and CDR2 from the germline V gene are SGHRS and YFSETQ. Deletions cut 0 bases from V and 4 bases from J, with 13 bases between. The CDR3 bases are TGCGCCAGCAGCTTGGACTCCCAGGCGGGCACTGAAGCTTTCTTT. This sequence encodes CASSLDSQAGTEAFF.

The count of this clone is one. The V and J genes are TRBV25-1 and TRBJ2-5; D may be TRBD2 (6 bases). Trimming took 1 base from V and 4 from J, leaving 10 bases between them. The germline V gene has CDR1 MGHDK and CDR2 SYGVNS. The CDR3 spans 14 residues. As DNA, the CDR3 is TGTGCCAGCAGTGAATTCCGGGGGAGAGAGACCCAGTACTTC. It encodes CASSEFRGRETQYF.

The chain employs TRBV7-6 and TRBJ2-3, with 16 bases identical to TRBD2. Germline lookup yields CDR1 SGHVS and CDR2 FNYEAQ. CDR3 length: 17 amino acids. V lost 5 bases to trimming and J lost 7 bases; unmatched junction nucleotides: 9. The CDR3 protein is CASSPVGLAGGLNTQYF. In DNA, the CDR3 is TGTGCCAGCAGCCCAGTGGGACTAGCGGGGGGGCTAAATACGCAGTATTTT.

The chain couples TRBV5-1 to TRBJ1-6, with 11 positions matching TRBD1. The CDR3 extends over 15 amino acids. With 0 bases clipped from V and 9 bases from J, the junction kept 2 bases outside the gene matches. Germline loops: CDR1 SGHRS, CDR2 YFSETQ. For the CDR3, the DNA is TGCGCCAGCAGCTTGGGGGGACAGGGGGTTTCACCCCTCCACTTT. It encodes CASSLGGQGVSPLHF.

This chain links TRBV15 with TRBJ2-3; TRBD2 is a possible D gene (6 bases). CDR1 LNHNV and CDR2 YYDKDF come from the germline V gene (reference sequence). Trimming cost V 1 base and J 1 base, with 15 bases left between them. This CDR3 is built from 17 residues. CDR3 nucleotide sequence: TGTGCCACCAGCAGAGTAAGTTATGGCGGGGGCACAGATACGCAGTATTTT. It specifies CATSRVSYGGGTDTQYF.

The chain has TRBV5-4 and TRBJ2-1; D is unclear. V lost 0 bases and J 0 bases, leaving 7 bases between the germline ends. The CDR3 covers 15 residues. CDR1 is SGHNT, CDR2 YYREEE, per germline (reference sequence). The CDR3 loop reads CASSLGGGSYNEQFF. For the CDR3, the DNA is TGTGCCAGCAGCTTGGGTGGCGGCTCCTACAATGAGCAGTTCTTC. The whole variable domain, remainder taken from reference TRBV5-4 and TRBJ2-1, is ETGVTQSPTHLIKTRGQQVTLRCSSQSGHNTVSWYQQALGQGPQFIFQYYREEENGRGNFPPRFSGLQFPNYSSELNVNALELDDSALYLCASSLGGGSYNEQFFGPGTRLTVL.

The chain carries TRBV6-6 and TRBJ2-2; D ambiguous. V lost 2 bases and J 6 bases, leaving 13 bases between the germline ends. Germline lookup yields CDR1 MNHNY and CDR2 SVGAGI (reference sequence). The CDR3 is 15 amino acids. The CDR3 sequence is CASSYGDGVPGELFF. CDR3 nucleotide sequence: TGTGCCAGCAGTTACGGCGATGGGGTCCCCGGGGAGCTGTTTTTT.

V gene TRBV7-2 combines with J gene TRBJ2-7; TRBD2 matches at 15 bases. This CDR3 has 17 amino acids. Germline CDR1 and CDR2: SGHTA and FQGNSA. V gave up 1 base and J gave up 7 bases; unmatched junction bases: 8. The CDR3 protein is CASSLDWGLAGGREQYF. As DNA, the CDR3 is TGTGCCAGCAGCTTAGATTGGGGACTAGCGGGAGGAAGAGAGCAGTACTTC.

The chain links TRBV19 to TRBJ2-1, with D unresolved. Per germline, CDR1 LNHDA and CDR2 SQIVND (reference sequence). This CDR3 contains 13 residues. Trimming left V 0 bases short and J 7 bases short, with 7 bases between. CDR3 loop: CASSIDYENEQFF. In DNA form, the CDR3 reads TGTGCCAGTAGTATAGATTATGAGAATGAGCAGTTCTTC.

The V and J genes are TRBV30 and TRBJ2-7, with D perhaps TRBD2 (5 bases). Germline assignment: CDR1 GTSNPN and CDR2 SVGIG (reference sequence). The CDR3 runs 17 residues. V dropped 0 bases and J dropped 3 bases, with 21 bases sitting between them. This CDR3 reads CAWSVSFRRQIYYEQYF. The CDR3 nucleotides read TGTGCCTGGAGTGTATCTTTTAGGAGGCAGATTTACTACGAGCAGTACTTC. Drawing the rest from reference TRBV30 and TRBJ2-7, the complete variable domain is SQTIHQWPATLVQPVGSPLSLECTVEGTSNPNLYWYRQAAGRGLQLLFYSVGIGQISSEVPQNLSASRPQDRQFILSSKKLLLSDSGFYLCAWSVSFRRQIYYEQYFGPGTRLTVT.

The chain is built from TRBV13 and TRBJ1-3; D is perhaps TRBD1 (6 bases). Germline V gives CDR1 PRHDT, CDR2 FYEKMQ (reference sequence). V lost 5 bases and J lost 0, with 11 bases in between. This CDR3 is built from 15 residues. The CDR3 bases are TGTGCCAGCAGCGAGACAGGATACTCTGGAAACACCATATATTTT. Its protein is CASSETGYSGNTIYF. Using reference TRBV13 and TRBJ1-3 for the parts outside the CDR3, the full variable domain is AAGVIQSPRHLIKEKRETATLKCYPIPRHDTVYWYQQGPGQDPQFLISFYEKMQSDKGSIPDRFSAQQFSDYHSELNMSSLELGDSALYFCASSETGYSGNTIYFGEGSWLTVV.

The V call is TRBV7-6, the J call TRBJ2-3; D call uncertain. This CDR3 has 15 amino acids. The V end lost 1 base, the J end lost 1 base, and 9 bases lay between the germline ends. Germline lookup yields CDR1 SGHVS and CDR2 FNYEAQ. The CDR3 is CASSLVGTGTDTQYF. The CDR3 DNA sequence: TGTGCCAGCAGCTTAGTCGGCACAGGCACAGATACGCAGTATTTT. The full variable domain, in which reference TRBV7-6 and TRBJ2-3 provide the parts outside the CDR3, is GAGVSQSPRYKVTKRGQDVALRCDPISGHVSLYWYRQALGQGPEFLTYFNYEAQQDKSGLPNDRFSAERPEGSISTLTIQRTEQRDSAMYRCASSLVGTGTDTQYFGPGTRLTVL.

The CDR3 protein is CASSRLAGQETQYF. The CDR3 DNA reads as TGCGCCAGCAGCCGACTAGCGGGCCAAGAGACCCAGTACTTC. V and J are TRBV4-3 and TRBJ2-5; TRBD2 matches at 10 bases. With V trimmed by 4 bases and J by 1 base, 0 bases remained unmatched. The CDR3 is 14 residues long. Germline V gene sequence: CDR1 LGHNA, CDR2 YSLEER.

The V gene is TRBV15, the J gene TRBJ2-3; 8 bases fit TRBD1. The germline V gene encodes CDR1 LNHNV and CDR2 YYDKDF (reference sequence). CDR3 length: 17 amino acids. With 4 bases clipped from V and 3 bases from J, the junction kept 12 bases outside the gene matches. In DNA form, the CDR3 reads TGTGCCACCAGCACATTGCTCGGGACAGGTCTTACAGATACGCAGTATTTT. It is translated as CATSTLLGTGLTDTQYF.

V is TRBV11-3 and J is TRBJ2-3; a weak D match, TRBD1 (5 bases). The germline V gene encodes CDR1 SGHNT and CDR2 YENEEA. This CDR3 is built from 12 residues. V dropped 5 bases and J dropped 4 bases, with 7 bases sitting between them. The CDR3 DNA reads TGTGCCAGCAGCGTAGGGGCAGATACGCAGTATTTT. Translated, it gives CASSVGADTQYF.

This clone was recorded a few times. The V call is TRBV23-1, the J call TRBJ1-1, with D possibly TRBD1 on 5 matching bases. TRBV23-1 carries the ORF label, with uncertain function. The CDR3 has 19 residues. Trimming left V 3 bases short and J 0 bases short, with 23 bases between. The CDR3 region is CASSHPVKQDTSLNTEAFF. The CDR3 DNA sequence: TGCGCCAGCAGTCACCCCGTGAAGCAGGACACCTCCCTGAACACTGAAGCTTTCTTT.

The CDR3 protein is CASSGSGGGEQYF. The CDR3, as DNA: TGTGCCAGCAGCGGTAGCGGGGGGGGAGAGCAGTACTTC. The chain links TRBV9 to TRBJ2-7; 11 bases are shared with TRBD2. The germline V gene encodes CDR1 SGDLS and CDR2 YYNGEE. J was trimmed by 7 bases and V by 3 bases; bases with no gene match: 3. This CDR3 has 13 amino acids.